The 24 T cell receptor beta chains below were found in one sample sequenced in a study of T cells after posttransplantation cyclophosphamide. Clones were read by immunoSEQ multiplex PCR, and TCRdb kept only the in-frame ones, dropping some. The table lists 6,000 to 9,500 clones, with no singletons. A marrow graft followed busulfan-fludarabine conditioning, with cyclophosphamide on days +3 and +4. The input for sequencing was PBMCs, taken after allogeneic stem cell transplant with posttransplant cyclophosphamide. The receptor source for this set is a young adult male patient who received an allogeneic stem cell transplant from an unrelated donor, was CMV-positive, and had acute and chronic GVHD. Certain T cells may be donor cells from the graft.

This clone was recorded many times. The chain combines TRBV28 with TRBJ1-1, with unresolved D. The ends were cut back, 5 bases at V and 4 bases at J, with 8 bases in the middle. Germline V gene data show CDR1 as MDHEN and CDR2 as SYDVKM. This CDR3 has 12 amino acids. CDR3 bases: TGTGCCAGCAGTACCCGGAGCACTGAAGCTTTCTTT. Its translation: CASSTRSTEAFF.

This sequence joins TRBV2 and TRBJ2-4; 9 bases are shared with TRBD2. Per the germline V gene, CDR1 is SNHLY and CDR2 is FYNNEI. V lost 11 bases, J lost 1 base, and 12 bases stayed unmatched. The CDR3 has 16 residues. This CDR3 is CAGRGGLGLAKNIQYF. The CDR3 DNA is TGTGCCGGGCGGGGGGGGCTGGGTTTGGCCAAAAACATTCAGTACTTC.

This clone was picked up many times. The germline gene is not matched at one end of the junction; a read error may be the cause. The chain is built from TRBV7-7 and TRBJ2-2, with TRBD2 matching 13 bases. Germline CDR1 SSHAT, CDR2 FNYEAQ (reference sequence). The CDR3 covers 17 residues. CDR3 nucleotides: TGTGCTAGCAGCTTAGCAGGACTAGCGGGGGACACCGGGGAGCTGTTTTTT. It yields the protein CASSLAGLAGDTGELFF.

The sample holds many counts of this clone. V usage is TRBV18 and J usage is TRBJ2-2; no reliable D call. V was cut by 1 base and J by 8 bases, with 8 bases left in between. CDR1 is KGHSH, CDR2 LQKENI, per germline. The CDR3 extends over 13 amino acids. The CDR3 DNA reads TGTGCCAGCTCACCACTCGAGAGAGGGGAGCTGTTTTTT. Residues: CASSPLERGELFF.

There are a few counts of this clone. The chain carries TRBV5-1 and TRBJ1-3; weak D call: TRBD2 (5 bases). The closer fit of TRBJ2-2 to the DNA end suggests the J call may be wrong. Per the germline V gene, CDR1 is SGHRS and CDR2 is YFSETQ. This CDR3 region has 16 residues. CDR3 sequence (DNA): TGCGCCAGCAGCTTCGTTTTCGGGGTGAACACCGGGGAGCTGTTTTTT. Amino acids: CASSFVFGVNTGELFF.

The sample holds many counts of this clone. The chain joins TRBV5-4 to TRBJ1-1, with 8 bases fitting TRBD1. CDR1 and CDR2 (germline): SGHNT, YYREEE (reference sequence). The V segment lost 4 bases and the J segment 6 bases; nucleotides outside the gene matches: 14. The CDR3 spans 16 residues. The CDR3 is CASSLDRGAFSAEAFF. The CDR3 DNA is TGTGCCAGCAGCCTCGACAGGGGCGCATTTTCGGCTGAAGCTTTCTTT.

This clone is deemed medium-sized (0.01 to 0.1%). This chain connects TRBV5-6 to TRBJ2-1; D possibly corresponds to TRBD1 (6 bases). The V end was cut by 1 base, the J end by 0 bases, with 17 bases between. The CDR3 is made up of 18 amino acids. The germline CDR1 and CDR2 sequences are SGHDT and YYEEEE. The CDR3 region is CASSLPLTGLSSYNEQFF. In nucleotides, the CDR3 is TGTGCCAGCAGCTTGCCCCTGACAGGCTTGAGCTCCTACAATGAGCAGTTCTTC.

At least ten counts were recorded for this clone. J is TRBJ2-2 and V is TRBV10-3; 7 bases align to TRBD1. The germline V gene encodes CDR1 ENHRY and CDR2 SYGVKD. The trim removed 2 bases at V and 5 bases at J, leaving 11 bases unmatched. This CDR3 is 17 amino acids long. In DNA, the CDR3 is TGTGCCATCAGTGAGCCCCCTGCGAGGGGGCGGACCGGGGAGCTGTTTTTT. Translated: CAISEPPARGRTGELFF.

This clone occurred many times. The chain's CDR3 is CASSKPTGTTYEQYF. The CDR3 nucleotides read TGTGCCAGCAGTAAACCGACAGGGACAACCTACGAGCAGTACTTC. The chain joins TRBV6-5 to TRBJ2-7; 7 positions match TRBD1. The CDR3 extends over 15 amino acids. Trimming cost V 5 bases and J 2 bases; bases outside gene matches: 9. CDR1 is MNHEY, CDR2 SVGAGI, per germline.

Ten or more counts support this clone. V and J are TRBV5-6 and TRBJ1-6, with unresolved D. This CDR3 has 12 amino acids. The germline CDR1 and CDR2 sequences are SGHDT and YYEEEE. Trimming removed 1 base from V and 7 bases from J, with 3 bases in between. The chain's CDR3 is CASSLLNSPLHF. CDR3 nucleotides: TGTGCCAGCAGCTTGCTGAATTCACCCCTCCACTTT. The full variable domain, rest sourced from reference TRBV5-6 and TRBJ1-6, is DAGVTQSPTHLIKTRGQQVTLRCSPKSGHDTVSWYQQALGQGPQFIFQYYEEEERQRGNFPDRFSGHQFPNYSSELNVNALLLGDSALYLCASSLLNSPLHFGNGTRLTVT.

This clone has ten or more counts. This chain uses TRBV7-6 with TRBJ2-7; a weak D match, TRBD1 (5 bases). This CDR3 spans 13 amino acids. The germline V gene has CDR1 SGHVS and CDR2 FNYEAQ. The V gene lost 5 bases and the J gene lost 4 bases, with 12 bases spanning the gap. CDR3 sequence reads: CASSTGHFYEQYF. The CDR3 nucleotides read TGTGCCAGCAGCACCGGACACTTTTACGAGCAGTACTTC.

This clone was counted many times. CDR3 sequence (DNA): TGTGCCAGCAGCCAGTACCGGGGGGTAGCGAACACCGGGGAGCTGTTTTTT. Amino acid sequence: CASSQYRGVANTGELFF. This sequence joins TRBV4-2 and TRBJ2-2; 7 nucleotides match TRBD2. CDR1 and CDR2 (germline): LGHNA, YNFKEQ. This CDR3 contains 17 residues. The V gene end was trimmed by 3 bases and the J gene end by 0 bases; junction bases not matched to a gene: 7.

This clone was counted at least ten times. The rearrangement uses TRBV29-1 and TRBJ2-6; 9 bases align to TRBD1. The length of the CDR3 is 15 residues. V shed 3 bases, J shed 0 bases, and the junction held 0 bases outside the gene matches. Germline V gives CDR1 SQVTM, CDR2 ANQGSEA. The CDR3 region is CSVEGQGSGANVLTF. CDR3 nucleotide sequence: TGCAGCGTTGAGGGACAGGGCTCTGGGGCCAACGTCCTGACTTTC.

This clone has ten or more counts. The CDR3 DNA follows: TGTGCCAGCAGCACGCGGACTAGCGGGGACACAGATACGCAGTATTTT. It codes for CASSTRTSGDTDTQYF. The chain uses TRBV7-2 and TRBJ2-3, with TRBD2 matching over 12 bases. Germline V gene sequence: CDR1 SGHTA, CDR2 FQGNSA. The CDR3 extends over 16 amino acids. V shed 5 bases and J 2 bases; nucleotides not matched to a gene: 5.

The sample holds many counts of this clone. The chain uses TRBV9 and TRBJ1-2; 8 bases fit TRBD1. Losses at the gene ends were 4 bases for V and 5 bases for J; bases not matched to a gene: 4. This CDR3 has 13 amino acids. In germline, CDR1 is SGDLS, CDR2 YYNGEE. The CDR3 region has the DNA TGTGCCAGCAGCCCGGACAGGGAGTATGGCTACACCTTC. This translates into CASSPDREYGYTF.

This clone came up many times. CDR3: CASSQIHRVGYGYTF. CDR3 DNA: TGCGCCAGCAGCCAAATTCACAGGGTCGGCTATGGCTACACCTTC. The V gene is TRBV4-3, the J gene TRBJ1-2; tentative D call: TRBD1 (6 bases). The CDR3 totals 15 residues. V lost 2 bases, J lost 4 bases, and 14 bases lay in between. Germline lookup yields CDR1 LGHNA and CDR2 YSLEER.

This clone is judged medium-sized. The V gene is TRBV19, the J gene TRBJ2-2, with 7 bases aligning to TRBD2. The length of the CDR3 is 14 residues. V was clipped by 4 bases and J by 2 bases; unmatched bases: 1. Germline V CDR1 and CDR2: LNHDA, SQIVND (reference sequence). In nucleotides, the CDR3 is TGTGCCAGTAGTACGGGGGGTAACACCGGGGAGCTGTTTTTT. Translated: CASSTGGNTGELFF.

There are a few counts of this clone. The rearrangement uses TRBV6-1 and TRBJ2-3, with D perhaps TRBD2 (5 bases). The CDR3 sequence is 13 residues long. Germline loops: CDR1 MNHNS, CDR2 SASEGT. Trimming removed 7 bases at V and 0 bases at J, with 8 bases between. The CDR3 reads CASIEGSTDTQYF. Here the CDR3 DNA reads TGTGCCAGCATCGAGGGTAGCACAGATACGCAGTATTTT.

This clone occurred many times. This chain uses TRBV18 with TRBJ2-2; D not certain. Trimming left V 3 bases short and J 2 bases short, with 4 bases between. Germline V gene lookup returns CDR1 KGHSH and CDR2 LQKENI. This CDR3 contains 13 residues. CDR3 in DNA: TGTGCCAGCTCACCCGTCAACACCGGGGAGCTGTTTTTT. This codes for CASSPVNTGELFF. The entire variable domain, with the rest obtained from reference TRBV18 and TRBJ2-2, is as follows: NAGVMQNPRHLVRRRGQEARLRCSPMKGHSHVYWYRQLPEEGLKFMVYLQKENIIDESGMPKERFSAEFPKEGPSILRIQQVVRGDSAAYFCASSPVNTGELFFGEGSRLTVL.

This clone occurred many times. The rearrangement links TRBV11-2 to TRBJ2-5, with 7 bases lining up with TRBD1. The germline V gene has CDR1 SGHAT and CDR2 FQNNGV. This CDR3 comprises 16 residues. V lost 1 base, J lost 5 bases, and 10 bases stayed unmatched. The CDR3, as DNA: TGTGCCAGCAGCTTAGCCCCGAGGGGGCAGTGGGAGACCCAGTACTTC. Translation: CASSLAPRGQWETQYF.

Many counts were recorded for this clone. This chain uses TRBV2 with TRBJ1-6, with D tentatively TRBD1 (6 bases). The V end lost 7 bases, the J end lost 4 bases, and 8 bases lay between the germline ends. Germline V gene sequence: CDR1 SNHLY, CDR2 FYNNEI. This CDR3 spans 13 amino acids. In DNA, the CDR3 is TGTGCCAGCAACAGGGTTTATAATTCACCCCTCCACTTT. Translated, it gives CASNRVYNSPLHF.

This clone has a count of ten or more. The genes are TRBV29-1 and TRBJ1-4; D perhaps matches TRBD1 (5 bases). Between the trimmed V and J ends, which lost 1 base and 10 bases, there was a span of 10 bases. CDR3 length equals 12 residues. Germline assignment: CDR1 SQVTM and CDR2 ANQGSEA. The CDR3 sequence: CSVEAPQGKLFF. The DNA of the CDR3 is TGCAGCGTTGAAGCCCCTCAGGGAAAACTGTTTTTT.

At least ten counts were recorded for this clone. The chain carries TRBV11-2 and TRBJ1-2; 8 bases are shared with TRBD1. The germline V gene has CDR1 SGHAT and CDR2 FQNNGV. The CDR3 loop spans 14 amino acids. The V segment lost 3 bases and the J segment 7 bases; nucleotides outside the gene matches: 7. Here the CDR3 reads CASSFGTGGGGYTF. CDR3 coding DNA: TGTGCCAGCAGCTTCGGGACAGGCGGCGGTGGCTACACCTTC.

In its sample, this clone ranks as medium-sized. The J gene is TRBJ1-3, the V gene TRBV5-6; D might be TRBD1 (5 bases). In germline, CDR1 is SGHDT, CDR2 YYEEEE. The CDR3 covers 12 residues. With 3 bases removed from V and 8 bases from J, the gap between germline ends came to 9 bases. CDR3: CASSSGPDTIYF. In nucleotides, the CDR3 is TGTGCCAGCAGCTCAGGGCCGGACACCATATATTTT.